These 28 T cell receptor beta chains came from one sample sequenced in a study of identical twins. TCRdb recomputed calls from the 5' RACE reads with MiXCR, one row per CDR3 protein. This table holds hundreds of thousands of distinct CDR3 sequences, less than 9% found once. A further study also used this sample, focusing on yellow fever vaccine responses in identical twins.

Sequenced sample: PBMCs. These receptor sequences come from a woman younger than 35 in good health.

This chain uses TRBV6-8 with TRBJ2-7; TRBD1 aligns across 8 bases. This CDR3 is built from 14 residues. CDR1 and CDR2 (germline): MNHGY, SAAAGT. The CDR3 reads CASTPSPGTGPICV. CDR3 DNA: TGTGCCAGCACCCCCAGCCCCGGGACAGGCCCTATTTGCGTC.

This sequence joins TRBV20-1 and TRBJ2-5, with 13 bases fitting TRBD2. This CDR3 contains 14 residues. Germline-derived CDR1 and CDR2 are DFQATT and SNEGSKA (reference sequence). After removal of 6 bases from V and 5 bases from J, the junction contained 6 bases not matched to a gene. This CDR3 reads CSAHGTSGVETQYF. The CDR3 DNA reads TGCAGTGCCCACGGGACTAGCGGGGTTGAGACCCAGTACTTC.

This chain uses TRBV28 with TRBJ2-1; 7 bases are a match to TRBD2. The CDR3 loop spans 15 amino acids. Unmatched junction bases numbered 9, after V lost 2 bases and J lost 8 bases. Germline V CDR1 and CDR2: MDHEN, SYDVKM. The CDR3 protein is CASSLGGRASDEQFF. Here the CDR3 DNA reads TGTGCCAGCAGTTTAGGGGGGAGGGCCTCGGATGAGCAGTTCTTC.

This clonotype was counted a few times. One end of the junction does not line up with germline, which may come from a read error. This chain links TRBV3-1 with TRBJ2-5; 13 bases are a match to TRBD2. Germline CDR1 and CDR2: LGHDT and YNNKEL (reference sequence). This CDR3 spans 17 amino acids. The CDR3 coding sequence is TGTGCCTGCAGCCTCCGGACTAGCGGGGGTTATCGAGAGACCCAGTACTTC. Protein sequence: CACSLRTSGGYRETQYF.

This clonotype came up a few times. The V gene is TRBV5-1, the J gene TRBJ2-1; 11 bases are shared with TRBD2. This CDR3 is built from 17 residues. Losses at the gene ends were 7 bases for V and 6 bases for J; bases not matched to a gene: 15. The germline V gene has CDR1 SGHRS and CDR2 YFSETQ. The CDR3 here is CASGGIVSGRAGNEQFF. The CDR3 bases are TGCGCCAGCGGAGGAATTGTTAGCGGGAGGGCCGGCAATGAGCAGTTCTTC. The full variable domain, in which reference TRBV5-1 and TRBJ2-1 provide the parts outside the CDR3, is KAGVTQTPRYLIKTRGQQVTLSCSPISGHRSVSWYQQTPGQGLQFLFEYFSETQRNKGNFPGRFSGRQFSNSRSEMNVSTLELGDSALYLCASGGIVSGRAGNEQFFGPGTRLTVL.

This clonotype was observed a few times. J is TRBJ2-7 and V is TRBV7-8; 10 bases are a match to TRBD2. The CDR3 runs to 17 residues. Germline V gene data show CDR1 as SGHVS and CDR2 as FQNEAQ. After removal of 1 base from V and 0 bases from J, the junction contained 6 bases not matched to a gene. CDR3 sequence: CASSLVGASGSSYEQYF. In DNA form, the CDR3 reads TGTGCCAGCAGCTTAGTCGGCGCTAGCGGGAGCTCCTACGAGCAGTACTTC.

The chain uses TRBV5-6 and TRBJ1-6; D possibly corresponds to TRBD1 (5 bases). Germline CDR1 is SGHDT and CDR2 is YYEEEE. The V and J ends lost 0 bases and 10 bases respectively, with 14 bases between them. The length of the CDR3 is 15 residues. The DNA of the CDR3 is TGTGCCAGCAGCTTGGGTGTGAGGGGAGACTCACCCCTCCACTTT. It codes for CASSLGVRGDSPLHF.

This clonotype occurred a few times. The chain is built from TRBV7-2 and TRBJ2-1; 8 bases align to TRBD1. J gave up 0 bases and V 5 bases, and 9 bases lay outside the gene matches. Germline V CDR1 and CDR2: SGHTA, FQGNSA. The CDR3 runs to 17 residues. CDR3 protein: CASSLGTGVSSYNEQFF. For the CDR3, the DNA is TGTGCCAGCAGCCTTGGGACAGGTGTTAGCTCCTACAATGAGCAGTTCTTC.

This clonotype was seen at least ten times. The chain combines TRBV3-1 with TRBJ1-5, with a possible D match to TRBD1 (6 bases). In germline, CDR1 is LGHDT, CDR2 YNNKEL (reference sequence). Deletions cut 2 bases from V and 6 bases from J, with 11 bases between. This CDR3 has 14 residues. CDR3 residues: CASSQQQGSQPQHF. The CDR3 bases are TGTGCCAGCAGCCAACAACAGGGATCTCAGCCCCAGCATTTT.

This clonotype was picked up many times. The gene calls are TRBV12-3 or TRBV12-4 and TRBJ2-5, with 10 positions matching TRBD2. The CDR3 contains 17 residues. The V gene end was trimmed by 11 bases and the J gene end by 0 bases; junction bases not matched to a gene: 15. DNA of the CDR3: TGTGCCTCCCTAGCGGGAGTTAGCACCTCGTACCAAGAGACCCAGTACTTC. Amino acids: CASLAGVSTSYQETQYF.

This clonotype was counted a few times. The V call is TRBV29-1, the J call TRBJ1-1; no clear D gene. Germline V gene lookup returns CDR1 SQVTM and CDR2 ANQGSEA. V lost 4 bases and J lost 1, with 7 bases in between. The CDR3 length is 12 residues. The CDR3 region is CSVGYQNTEAFF. CDR3 DNA sequence: TGCAGCGTTGGGTATCAGAACACTGAAGCTTTCTTT. Full variable domain (remainder filled in from reference TRBV29-1 and TRBJ1-1): SAVISQKPSRDICQRGTSLTIQCQVDSQVTMMFWYRQQPGQSLTLIATANQGSEATYESGFVIDKFPISRPNLTFSTLTVSNMSPEDSSIYLCSVGYQNTEAFFGQGTRLTVV.

This chain uses TRBV20-1 with TRBJ2-7, with TRBD2 matching over 8 bases. The CDR3 covers 14 residues. V dropped 6 bases and J dropped 4; count of bases not matched to a gene: 11. Germline CDR1 and CDR2: DFQATT and SNEGSKA (reference sequence). In DNA form, the CDR3 reads TGCAGTGCCCTAATGGCGGGAGGACGATACGAGCAGTACTTC. This codes for CSALMAGGRYEQYF.

This clonotype has only a few counts. The rearrangement links TRBV12-3 or TRBV12-4 to TRBJ2-3; 8 nucleotides match TRBD2. The CDR3 has 15 amino acids. With V trimmed by 7 bases and J by 7 bases, 13 bases remained unmatched. The CDR3 loop reads CASTHLERGPHTQYF. The CDR3 region has the DNA TGTGCCAGCACCCACCTGGAGCGGGGGCCCCATACGCAGTATTTT.

The chain recombines TRBV28 with TRBJ2-5; 7 bases are shared with TRBD1. Trimming at V came to 1 base and at J to 5 bases, leaving 7 bases not matched to a gene. CDR3 size: 15 residues. Germline assignment: CDR1 MDHEN and CDR2 SYDVKM. The CDR3 spells CASSLLGTVGETQYF. The CDR3 nucleotides read TGTGCCAGCAGTTTATTGGGGACAGTTGGGGAGACCCAGTACTTC. Full variable domain (missing parts from reference TRBV28 and TRBJ2-5): DVKVTQSSRYLVKRTGEKVFLECVQDMDHENMFWYRQDPGLGLRLIYFSYDVKMKEKGDIPEGYSVSREKKERFSLILESASTNQTSMYLCASSLLGTVGETQYFGPGTRLLVL.

This clonotype was picked up one time. The V gene is TRBV4-2, the J gene TRBJ2-3, with TRBD2 as a possible D gene (7 bases). The V end was cut by 0 bases, the J end by 2 bases, with 12 bases between. The CDR3 totals 16 residues. Germline-derived CDR1 and CDR2 are LGHNA and YNFKEQ. Here the CDR3 reads CASSQDLGGHTDTQYF. CDR3 nucleotide sequence: TGTGCCAGCAGCCAAGATTTGGGGGGGCACACAGATACGCAGTATTTT.

The V call is TRBV5-1, the J call TRBJ2-1; perhaps TRBD1 as D (6 bases). V shed 2 bases and J shed 14 bases, with 11 bases lying between them. The germline gives CDR1 SGHRS, CDR2 YFSETQ. This CDR3 spans 11 amino acids. The CDR3 here is CASSFGQSKFF. CDR3 in DNA: TGCGCCAGCAGCTTCGGACAGAGCAAGTTCTTC. Filled out from reference TRBV5-1 and TRBJ2-1, the complete variable domain reads KAGVTQTPRYLIKTRGQQVTLSCSPISGHRSVSWYQQTPGQGLQFLFEYFSETQRNKGNFPGRFSGRQFSNSRSEMNVSTLELGDSALYLCASSFGQSKFFGPGTRLTVL.

This clonotype was counted between two and nine times. This chain links TRBV4-1 with TRBJ2-7; 10 bases match TRBD1. The CDR3 length is 15 residues. V dropped 6 bases and J dropped 4; count of bases not matched to a gene: 9. Looked up from germline, CDR1 is MGHRA and CDR2 is YSYEKL. The CDR3 DNA sequence: TGCGCCAGCAGTCATCCGGGACAGGGGTTATACGAGCAGTACTTC. Its translation: CASSHPGQGLYEQYF.

At least ten counts were recorded for this clonotype. The chain employs TRBV4-2 and TRBJ2-1, with 7 bases matching TRBD2. The CDR3 has 15 amino acids. V lost 1 base to trimming and J lost 4 bases; unmatched junction nucleotides: 4. The germline gives CDR1 LGHNA, CDR2 YNFKEQ. The DNA of the CDR3 is TGTGCCAGCAGCCAAGGGCTAGCGGTTTACAATGAGCAGTTCTTC. It codes for CASSQGLAVYNEQFF.

The J gene is TRBJ2-4, the V gene TRBV6-1; TRBD2 agrees at 8 bases. The germline V gene encodes CDR1 MNHNS and CDR2 SASEGT. This CDR3 has 15 amino acids. With V trimmed by 6 bases and J by 7 bases, 11 bases remained unmatched. CDR3 nucleotide sequence: TGTGCCAGCAGACCCTTCAGCGGGAGTCCCAACATTCAGTACTTC. Protein product: CASRPFSGSPNIQYF.

The sample holds a few counts of this clonotype. The genes are TRBV12-3 or TRBV12-4 and TRBJ1-3; 8 bases are shared with TRBD1. CDR3 length: 18 amino acids. Germline trimming cut 6 bases from V and 1 base from J; bases unmatched to any gene: 14. CDR3 residues: CASSMMTGQGESGNTIYF. DNA for the CDR3: TGTGCCAGCAGCATGATGACCGGACAGGGAGAATCTGGAAACACCATATATTTT.

This clonotype was counted at least ten times. The chain carries TRBV24-1 and TRBJ2-1; maybe TRBD1 (6 bases). Looked up from germline, CDR1 is KGHDR and CDR2 is SFDVKD. V lost 3 bases and J 0 bases, leaving 11 bases between the germline ends. The CDR3 loop spans 16 amino acids. CDR3 DNA sequence: TGTGCCACCAGTGATCCCGGGACAAGCTCCTACAATGAGCAGTTCTTC. Protein: CATSDPGTSSYNEQFF.

The genes are TRBV10-3 and TRBJ2-5; D is possibly TRBD1 (6 bases). CDR3 length: 15 amino acids. V was clipped by 4 bases and J by 0 bases, with 12 bases between them. The V gene's germline CDR1 is ENHRY and CDR2 SYGVKD. CDR3 nucleotides: TGTGCCATCAGTGCTGGGGGCGATAACCAAGAGACCCAGTACTTC. Encoded protein: CAISAGGDNQETQYF.

A few counts support this clonotype. The genes are TRBV20-1 and TRBJ2-1, with a tentative D call TRBD2 (5 bases). Trimming took off 6 bases at V and 6 bases at J, with 18 bases between the two ends. The germline gives CDR1 DFQATT, CDR2 SNEGSKA (reference sequence). The CDR3 has 14 residues. The CDR3 loop is CSAQYRPSGNEQFF. CDR3 DNA sequence: TGCAGTGCACAGTACCGACCGAGCGGCAATGAGCAGTTCTTC.

This chain joins TRBV10-3 and TRBJ1-5; D gene ambiguous. Germline V gives CDR1 ENHRY, CDR2 SYGVKD. The CDR3 is made up of 14 amino acids. V lost 7 bases and J 4 bases, leaving 14 bases between the germline ends. CDR3 sequence: CAIKPGTENQPQHF. As DNA, the CDR3 is TGTGCCATCAAGCCGGGTACCGAAAATCAGCCCCAGCATTTT.

This clonotype was seen repeatedly, ten times or more. The chain uses TRBV6-5 and TRBJ2-1; D is undetermined. Trimming pared 3 bases from V and 3 bases from J, leaving 9 bases between. The V gene's germline CDR1 is MNHEY and CDR2 SVGAGI. The CDR3 is 14 residues long. CDR3 nucleotide sequence: TGTGCCAGCAGTTATGAGCCAGGCTACAATGAGCAGTTCTTC. Translated: CASSYEPGYNEQFF.

The chain employs TRBV14 and TRBJ2-1, with TRBD2 matching 13 bases. With V trimmed by 4 bases and J by 1 base, 7 bases remained unmatched. There are 18 residues in the CDR3. Germline V gene sequence: CDR1 SGHDN, CDR2 FVKESK. As DNA, the CDR3 is TGTGCCAGCAGCCGACTCGGGACTAGCGGGATGTCCTACAATGAGCAGTTCTTC. It encodes CASSRLGTSGMSYNEQFF. The whole variable domain, filled in from reference TRBV14 and TRBJ2-1, reads EAGVTQFPSHSVIEKGQTVTLRCDPISGHDNLYWYRRVMGKEIKFLLHFVKESKQDESGMPNNRFLAERTGGTYSTLKVQPAELEDSGVYFCASSRLGTSGMSYNEQFFGPGTRLTVL.

This clonotype was recorded many times. The chain links TRBV3-1 to TRBJ2-1, with 9 bases fitting TRBD1. The germline gives CDR1 LGHDT, CDR2 YNNKEL (reference sequence). The CDR3 contains 14 residues. With 1 base clipped from V and 9 bases from J, the junction kept 4 bases outside the gene matches. The CDR3 reads CASSQGDRAGEQFF. The CDR3 DNA follows: TGTGCCAGCAGCCAAGGGGACAGGGCCGGTGAGCAGTTCTTC.

This clonotype was seen many times. V and J are TRBV10-3 and TRBJ2-3; D not certain. Germline CDR1 and CDR2: ENHRY and SYGVKD. V was trimmed by 2 bases and J by 4 bases, leaving 16 bases between them. CDR3 size: 16 residues. This CDR3 reads CAISEQDGVSADTQYF. DNA of the CDR3: TGTGCCATCAGTGAGCAGGACGGAGTTTCAGCAGATACGCAGTATTTT.